This is a list of T cell receptor beta chains from one sample in a study of CXCR3-negative and CXCR3-positive naive CD8 T cells. From the 5' RACE reads, TCRdb lists one entry per CDR3 protein and no DNA. In total, the table holds 100,000 to 150,000 distinct CDR3 sequences. Sequencing was done on a sample of naive CXCR3- CD8+ T cells from blood. These receptors came from a human donor in good health. Some clones in this sample may be carry-over from other donors' samples. The CDR3 runs from the conserved cysteine through the conserved F or W. Each record gives: V gene, J gene, CDR3 protein.

TRBV29-1	TRBJ2-1	CSVLPLAGESDEQFF
TRBV7-3	TRBJ2-3	CASSPGTSGGGPTDTQYF
TRBV14	TRBJ2-3	CASSQRGIREFTDTQYF
TRBV9	TRBJ1-2	CASSVARERVQGYGYTF
TRBV28	TRBJ2-7	CASSGGKGGYEQYF
TRBV28	TRBJ2-2	CASSWQNTGELFF
TRBV28	TRBJ1-4	CAISPEEVSGEKLFF
TRBV7-9	TRBJ2-3	CASSTGTAEYTDTQYF
TRBV12-3/TRBV12-4	TRBJ2-5	CASSFKLAVETQYF
TRBV13	TRBJ2-5	CASTLSADGETQYF
TRBV28	TRBJ2-3	CASSFPREDSTDTQYF
TRBV4-2	TRBJ2-7	CASSQGSTLTKSESYEQYF
TRBV11-2	TRBJ2-3	CASSSSLKLTSDADTQYF
TRBV29-1	TRBJ1-4	CSGIDRGSEKLFF
TRBV6-2/TRBV6-3	TRBJ2-3	CASSYSELGGDTQYF
TRBV29-1	TRBJ2-1	CSVPTGKWNEQFF
TRBV7-9	TRBJ2-4	CASSSHTQGEAYF
TRBV6-5	TRBJ2-2	CASSYATGELFF
TRBV6-2/TRBV6-3	TRBJ2-5	CASSYSRGETQYF
TRBV18	TRBJ1-1	CASSPPGTEAFF
TRBV2	TRBJ2-3	CASSEPGGRDTQYF
TRBV19	TRBJ2-7	CASSAGGATYEQYF
TRBV29-1	TRBJ1-1	CSPGQGEAVAEAFF
TRBV3-1	TRBJ2-2	CASSQVAGAWQGASPGELFF
TRBV5-5	TRBJ2-7	CASSWSTGRYEQYF
TRBV27	TRBJ2-7	CASSLGENPYEQYF
TRBV12-3/TRBV12-4	TRBJ2-7	CASSFRGTSGTSEQYF
TRBV12-3/TRBV12-4	TRBJ2-7	CASSLALEQYF
TRBV6-2/TRBV6-3	TRBJ1-2	CASRPAGDRGYTF
TRBV2	TRBJ2-1	CASIPGGGFLVGQFF
TRBV14	TRBJ2-3	CASRLRGQGTGKQYF
TRBV28	TRBJ2-7	CASSQRVKGPRIYEQYF
TRBV28	TRBJ1-2	CASRPGQGSFGYTF
TRBV19	TRBJ2-5	CASRTQETQYF
TRBV19	TRBJ2-1	CASSAYGNEQFF
TRBV28	TRBJ2-7	CASSLRREPYEQYF
TRBV18	TRBJ2-7	CASSPTPGQGNEQYF